This T cell receptor beta chain was identified during a study of blood T cell repertoires in COVID-19 (dated by TCRdb to 2018 to 2021). The study in broad terms: Samples from collaborators originated in the United States, Italy and Spain and spanned both the acute and convalescent phases of COVID-19. The material from the prospective study consisted of cDNA or gDNA derived from T cells, B-cell-depleted T cells, or PBMCs. Deeply sampled blood TCRbeta repertoires from subjects exposed to, actively infected with, or recovered from COVID-19 were included in the dataset. The repertoires were released in a freely available public database intended as a resource for research on the immune response to SARS-CoV-2. Samples were obtained from the ongoing ImmuneRACE study (first 160 participants) and from 1,254 subjects provided by 6 global collaborators. Sample metadata almost always included a de-identified subject ID, COVID-19 status, age in years and sex. Where available, HLA class I and class II types were obtained from metadata supplied by the sample provider rather than from assay-based typing.

To note about this clone: Its antigen remains unidentified. Base-call qualities are not available, and no considerably larger clone is one nucleotide away.

The collaborating institutions used their own protocols to collect whole blood in K2EDTA tubes. For TCRbeta analysis, collaborators shipped samples in one of three forms: frozen whole blood, isolated PBMCs, or DNA extracted from either of those sample types. Here is what the overall study found, with its caveats: The amount of clinical and demographic metadata varied by source and participant and was provided uncurated.

TCRbeta CDR3 regions were amplified from genomic DNA by means of the immunoSEQ Assay, a bias-controlled multiplex PCR. The paper's data handling went like this. The number of nucleated cells in each sample was estimated by amplification of reference gene primers within the assay. To quantify the absolute abundance of each unique TCRbeta CDR3 rearrangement, sequence reads were collapsed and filtered. For each sample, productive Simpson clonality was calculated as the square root of Simpson's diversity index over productive rearrangements. TCRdb carries this immuneACCESS record with in-frame sequences only. Its versions omit some clonotypes, under half of them owing to an unresolved V gene in the studies checked, with the rest unexplained. V, J and clone size are taken as reported in that table, and D and trimming were inferred from the DNA itself. Recorded for this sample are some 290,000 clones; about 85% of them occurred a single time. The ten largest clones take up around 3.6% of the sample.

The germline V gene (reference sequence) provides CDR1 PRHDT and CDR2 FYEKMQ. The junction carries 11 bases between V and J, which are trimmed by 5 bases and 4 bases respectively. The CDR3 covers 13 residues, taking in both the cysteine and the phenylalanine. Only the CDR3 part of the read is kept: 39 bases, read in frame from the first base. The source material was peripheral blood. This TCR derives from a man aged 18 to 35 with active or convalescent COVID-19. The rearranged segments are TRBV13 and TRBJ1-1; matching of 5 bases hints at TRBD1 as the D gene. The nucleotide sequence reads TGTGCCAGCAGCCCCCAGGGTAGCACTGAAGCTTTCTTT. This encodes CASSPQGSTEAFF.